This T cell receptor (beta chain) emerged from a study of blood T cell repertoires in COVID-19. Germline values: CDR1 SNHLY, CDR2 FYNNEI. The length of the CDR3 is 15 residues. The J segment lost 4 bases and the V segment lost 5 bases, leaving 5 bases of the junction unmatched. In the authors' workflow: Estimation of nucleated cell counts relied on the amplification of reference gene primers. The assay was immunoSEQ multiplex PCR, and TCRdb's table has in-frame clones only and misses some. V and J calls and clone size come straight from that table; D and trimming were deduced from the DNA. This sample has a few hundred thousand clones, with about 90% found just once.

Material: PBMCs or T cells enriched from blood (not recorded which). This clonotype was sampled from a man aged 25-45 years who had been exposed to COVID-19. This chain links TRBV2 with TRBJ2-2; 9 positions agree with TRBD1. The CDR3 spells CASSWDRVSTGELFF. In DNA, the CDR3 is TGTGCCAGCAGTTGGGACAGGGTGAGCACCGGGGAGCTGTTTTTT.